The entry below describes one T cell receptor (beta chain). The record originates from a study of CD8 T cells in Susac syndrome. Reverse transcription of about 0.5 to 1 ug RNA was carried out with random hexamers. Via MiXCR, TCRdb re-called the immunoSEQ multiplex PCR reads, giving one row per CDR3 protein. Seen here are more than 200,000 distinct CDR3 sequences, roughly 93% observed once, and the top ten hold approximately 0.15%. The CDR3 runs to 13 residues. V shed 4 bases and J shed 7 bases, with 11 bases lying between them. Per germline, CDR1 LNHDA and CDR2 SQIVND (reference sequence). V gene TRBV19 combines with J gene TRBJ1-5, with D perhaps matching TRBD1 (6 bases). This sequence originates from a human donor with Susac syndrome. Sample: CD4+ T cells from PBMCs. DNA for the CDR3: TGTGCCAGTAGTACTGCAGGGACACAGCCCCAGCATTTT. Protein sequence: CASSTAGTQPQHF. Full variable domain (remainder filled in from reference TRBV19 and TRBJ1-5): DGGITQSPKYLFRKEGQNVTLSCEQNLNHDAMYWYRQDPGQGLRLIYYSQIVNDFQKGDIAEGYSVSREKKESFPLTVTSAQKNPTAFYLCASSTAGTQPQHFGDGTRLSIL.